The following is a TCR beta chain sequence with its context. Its cognate antigen is unknown. Only in-frame clones appear in the TCRdb table, and some are missing; sequencing was by immunoSEQ multiplex PCR. The data contain a few hundred thousand clones, roughly three quarters of them seen just once; the ten biggest clones take up 12%. The data were taken from a study of shared clonotypes between healthy human individuals. General study results and limits: Only blood underwent sampling, and tissue repertoires likely differ.

CDR3 length equals 14 residues. The germline V gene encodes CDR1 SGDLS and CDR2 YYNGEE. Trimming stripped 3 bases from V and 7 bases from J, with 17 bases between. V is TRBV9 and J is TRBJ2-7; D might be TRBD1 (5 bases). Sequenced: PBMCs. This receptor was identified in a woman between 35 and 50 years old in good health. Some clones in this sample may be carry-over from other donors' samples. CDR3 loop: CASSGAGQGGEQYF. DNA of the CDR3: TGTGCCAGCAGCGGGGCCGGGCAGGGCGGAGAGCAGTACTTC. Based on the CDR3 plus reference TRBV9 and TRBJ2-7, the full variable domain is DSGVTQTPKHLITATGQRVTLRCSPRSGDLSVYWYQQSLDQGLQFLIQYYNGEERAKGNILERFSAQQFPDLHSELNLSSLELGDSALYFCASSGAGQGGEQYFGPGTRLTVT.